These 25 T cell receptor beta chains were all obtained from the same sample, sequenced in a study of cytomegalovirus exposure and HLA in healthy donors (dated by TCRdb to the late 2010s). Library preparation employed the immunoSEQ multiplex PCR assay. For the multiplex PCR, a mixture combining 60 forward primers for TCR Vbeta segments and 13 reverse primers for TCR Jbeta segments was used. Imported from immuneACCESS, the table was reduced by TCRdb to in-frame sequences with V and J called. These copies leave out some clones; in studies compared against another copy, an unresolved V gene accounts for under half, and the cause of the remainder is not known. The sample table contains roughly 120,000 clones; only one count was recorded for more than 65% of them. The top ten constitute about 3.7% of the sample. The sequenced material came from PBMCs. The origin of the receptors is a human donor in good health.

The V call is TRBV18, the J call TRBJ2-7, with 9 bases matching TRBD1. CDR3 length: 14 amino acids. V shed 2 bases and J 7 bases; nucleotides not matched to a gene: 6. Germline CDR1 and CDR2: KGHSH and LQKENI. Written as DNA, the CDR3 is TGTGCCAGCTCACCAAACCGACAGGGGGGGGAGCAGTACTTC. Its protein product is CASSPNRQGGEQYF.

This chain links TRBV5-1 with TRBJ2-3; D is possibly TRBD1 (5 bases). V lost 4 bases and J 5 bases, leaving 23 bases between the germline ends. The CDR3 runs to 17 residues. Germline V gene data show CDR1 as SGHRS and CDR2 as YFSETQ. The CDR3 DNA follows: TGCGCCAGCAGCCCGATACTGCCAGGGTTAATCATAGATACGCAGTATTTT. This translates into CASSPILPGLIIDTQYF.

This clone came up a few times. The CDR3 DNA sequence: TGTGCCAGTAGTCAACTAGCGCGACCCTACAATGAGCAGTTCTTC. As protein: CASSQLARPYNEQFF. V usage is TRBV19 and J usage is TRBJ2-1; TRBD2 matches 7 bases. Per the germline V gene, CDR1 is LNHDA and CDR2 is SQIVND (reference sequence). The CDR3 runs 15 residues. With 5 bases clipped from V and 2 bases from J, the junction kept 6 bases outside the gene matches.

The J gene is TRBJ2-6, the V gene TRBV5-8; 9 bases fit TRBD1. This CDR3 region has 17 residues. The trim removed 4 bases at V and 1 base at J, leaving 6 bases unmatched. CDR1 is SGHTS, CDR2 YDEGEE, per germline. The CDR3 sequence is CASSPWGTGSGANVLTF. CDR3 in DNA: TGTGCCAGCAGCCCCTGGGGGACAGGGTCTGGGGCCAACGTCCTGACTTTC.

This chain joins TRBV6-5 and TRBJ2-3; 7 bases line up with TRBD1. The CDR3 contains 15 residues. Trimming at V came to 6 bases and at J to 1 base, leaving 7 bases not matched to a gene. Germline-derived CDR1 and CDR2 are MNHEY and SVGAGI. The CDR3 DNA is TGTGCCAGCAGCCCCCGACAGGGCGGCACAGATACGCAGTATTTT. It is translated as CASSPRQGGTDTQYF.

This clone was counted a single time. The chain is built from TRBV18 and TRBJ1-1; 10 positions match TRBD1. The CDR3 totals 14 residues. V gave up 3 bases and J gave up 11 bases; unmatched junction bases: 9. CDR1 and CDR2 from the germline V gene are KGHSH and LQKENI. The CDR3 sequence is CASSPSRDRGRAFF. The CDR3 bases are TGTGCCAGCTCACCGTCCCGGGACAGGGGCCGGGCTTTCTTT.

The chain links TRBV19 to TRBJ1-5, with D possibly being TRBD1 (6 bases). The CDR3 has 16 residues. CDR1 is LNHDA, CDR2 SQIVND, per germline (reference sequence). Deletions cut 5 bases from V and 6 bases from J, with 20 bases between. CDR3 sequence reads: CASSPPYLTQGQPQHF. The CDR3 coding sequence is TGTGCCAGTAGTCCTCCTTACCTGACACAGGGTCAGCCCCAGCATTTT.

This chain joins TRBV10-3 and TRBJ2-1; 8 bases match TRBD1. The length of the CDR3 is 12 residues. Germline CDR1 and CDR2: ENHRY and SYGVKD. V trimming: 10 bases; J trimming: 7 bases; junction bases outside the gene matches: 6. DNA of the CDR3: TGTGCCACCGCGGACAGGGCGAATGAGCAGTTCTTC. Protein product: CATADRANEQFF.

This chain links TRBV10-3 with TRBJ2-5, with TRBD1 matching over 9 bases. TRBJ2-7 explains the end of the DNA better; the J call may be wrong. CDR3 size: 15 residues. Germline loops: CDR1 ENHRY, CDR2 SYGVKD. CDR3 nucleotide sequence: TGTGCCATCAGCGATCTACAGGGGGCGCGACCCGAGCAGTACTTC. Its protein product is CAISDLQGARPEQYF.

This clone was observed a handful of times. The chain combines TRBV29-1 with TRBJ1-1, with 7 nucleotides matching TRBD1. Germline CDR1 reads SQVTM; CDR2 reads ANQGSEA. The CDR3 consists of 14 residues. After removal of 2 bases from V and 5 bases from J, the junction contained 8 bases not matched to a gene. DNA of the CDR3: TGCAGCGTTGAAAGCCCAGGGGGTAAGACTGAAGCTTTCTTT. Residues: CSVESPGGKTEAFF.

V and J are TRBV6-1 and TRBJ2-1, with 7 positions matching TRBD2. This CDR3 is built from 18 residues. J was trimmed by 2 bases and V by 4 bases; bases with no gene match: 14. Germline CDR1 reads MNHNS; CDR2 reads SASEGT. In nucleotides, the CDR3 is TGTGCCAGCAGTGGGGCCGATGGGCTAGCGGAAACCTACAATGAGCAGTTCTTC. Translation gives CASSGADGLAETYNEQFF.

The chain combines TRBV2 with TRBJ2-7; the match to TRBD1 covers 8 bases. V lost 8 bases to trimming and J lost 3 bases; unmatched junction nucleotides: 3. The germline CDR1 and CDR2 sequences are SNHLY and FYNNEI. The CDR3 loop spans 12 amino acids. This chain's CDR3 is CASGQGFYEQYF. The CDR3 bases are TGTGCCAGCGGACAGGGTTTCTACGAGCAGTACTTC. Supplemented by reference TRBV2 and TRBJ2-7, the full variable domain reads EPEVTQTPSHQVTQMGQEVILRCVPISNHLYFYWYRQILGQKVEFLVSFYNNEISEKSEIFDDQFSVERPDGSNFTLKIRSTKLEDSAMYFCASGQGFYEQYFGPGTRLTVT.

This chain's CDR3 is CASSVGDSLYGYTF. The CDR3 nucleotides are TGTGCCAGCAGCGTAGGGGACAGTCTTTATGGCTACACCTTC. This chain uses TRBV9 with TRBJ1-2; 7 bases agree with TRBD1. Per the germline V gene, CDR1 is SGDLS and CDR2 is YYNGEE. V dropped 0 bases and J dropped 5; count of bases not matched to a gene: 4. The CDR3 is 14 amino acids.

The chain has TRBV5-1 and TRBJ1-6; the D gene is possibly TRBD1 (5 bases). Trimming left V 3 bases short and J 2 bases short, with 12 bases between. The CDR3 covers 16 residues. CDR1 is SGHRS and CDR2 is YFSETQ in the germline V gene. The chain's CDR3 is CASSYSTTAYNSPLHF. Written as DNA, the CDR3 is TGCGCCAGCAGCTATTCAACGACAGCCTATAATTCACCCCTCCACTTT.

This chain links TRBV6-1 with TRBJ2-2; tentative D call: TRBD1 (5 bases). V dropped 0 bases and J dropped 9 bases, with 8 bases sitting between them. Germline V gene data show CDR1 as MNHNS and CDR2 as SASEGT. This CDR3 has 13 residues. The CDR3 nucleotides are TGTGCCAGCAGTGAAGCGCTGGGGCGGGAGCTGTTTTTT. This codes for CASSEALGRELFF.

The genes are TRBV29-1 and TRBJ1-1; 7 bases align to TRBD1. V lost 5 bases, J lost 1 base, and 4 bases stayed unmatched. CDR1 and CDR2 from the germline V gene are SQVTM and ANQGSEA. The CDR3 totals 13 residues. CDR3 loop: CSVLWTGNTEAFF. The CDR3 nucleotides read TGCAGCGTTTTGTGGACAGGGAACACTGAAGCTTTCTTT.

This clone has only one observation. V gene TRBV6-5 combines with J gene TRBJ2-7; tentatively, D is TRBD1 (6 bases). Germline V gene lookup returns CDR1 MNHEY and CDR2 SVGAGI. CDR3 length equals 15 residues. V dropped 2 bases and J dropped 5 bases, with 16 bases sitting between them. In DNA form, the CDR3 reads TGTGCCAGCAGTTACGTCCGGACAGACCTCCACGAGCAGTACTTC. Its protein product is CASSYVRTDLHEQYF.

J is TRBJ2-7 and V is TRBV5-6; TRBD1 agrees at 7 bases. This CDR3 has 14 amino acids. V was pared by 3 bases and J by 3 bases, with 6 bases of the junction left unmatched. Germline lookup yields CDR1 SGHDT and CDR2 YYEEEE. The CDR3 region is CASSSGQVFYEQYF. CDR3 sequence (DNA): TGTGCCAGCAGCTCCGGACAGGTTTTCTACGAGCAGTACTTC.

The V call is TRBV4-1, the J call TRBJ1-3; D might be TRBD1 (6 bases). Trimming took 0 bases from V and 5 from J, leaving 20 bases between them. Germline-derived CDR1 and CDR2 are MGHRA and YSYEKL. CDR3 length: 18 amino acids. CDR3 region: CASSQEGSRGQRRNTIYF. CDR3 DNA: TGCGCCAGCAGCCAAGAAGGGTCTAGGGGACAAAGAAGAAACACCATATATTTT.

The V gene is TRBV19, the J gene TRBJ2-1; 13 bases are a match to TRBD2. Germline lookup yields CDR1 LNHDA and CDR2 SQIVND (reference sequence). The CDR3 contains 19 residues. Germline trimming cut 8 bases from V and 4 bases from J; bases unmatched to any gene: 17. In nucleotides, the CDR3 is TGTGCCAGTGCACCAGGACTAGCGGGAGAAGGGTTGAAATACAATGAGCAGTTCTTC. Translated: CASAPGLAGEGLKYNEQFF.

This chain joins TRBV5-4 and TRBJ2-5, with no clear D. The CDR3 totals 17 residues. The germline V gene has CDR1 SGHNT and CDR2 YYREEE (reference sequence). Trimming left V 4 bases short and J 4 bases short, with 23 bases between. This CDR3 reads CASSPELVPRSGETQYF. CDR3 in DNA: TGTGCCAGCAGCCCGGAATTGGTCCCTAGATCGGGAGAGACCCAGTACTTC.

This chain links TRBV5-1 with TRBJ1-6; D might be TRBD1 (5 bases). The V and J ends lost 1 base and 10 bases respectively, with 12 bases between them. CDR1 and CDR2 (germline): SGHRS, YFSETQ. The CDR3 covers 14 residues. CDR3 DNA: TGCGCCAGCAGCTTGACCCAGGGCGGATCACCCCTCCACTTT. Translating gives CASSLTQGGSPLHF.

The chain combines TRBV10-3 with TRBJ1-1; TRBD1 is a possible D gene (5 bases). The CDR3 loop spans 14 amino acids. Germline assignment: CDR1 ENHRY and CDR2 SYGVKD. V lost 4 bases and J lost 4, with 13 bases in between. CDR3 nucleotides: TGTGCCATCAGTGGCGGGGGTAAGCGCACTGAAGCTTTCTTT. This gives the protein CAISGGGKRTEAFF.

This clone was detected only once. The V gene is TRBV5-4, the J gene TRBJ1-2; D is unclear. This CDR3 contains 13 residues. Germline values: CDR1 SGHNT, CDR2 YYREEE (reference sequence). Trimming took 4 bases from V and 4 from J, leaving 11 bases between them. CDR3: CASSQWESYGYTF. The DNA of the CDR3 is TGTGCCAGCAGCCAGTGGGAGAGCTATGGCTACACCTTC.

The CDR3 here is CASSVYGQNTEAFF. The CDR3 coding sequence is TGTGCCAGCAGTGTCTACGGACAGAACACTGAAGCTTTCTTT. The chain recombines TRBV2 with TRBJ1-1; D possibly corresponds to TRBD1 (5 bases). This CDR3 contains 14 residues. Germline V gene data show CDR1 as SNHLY and CDR2 as FYNNEI. V was trimmed by 4 bases and J by 1 base, leaving 10 bases between them. Supplemented by reference TRBV2 and TRBJ1-1, the full variable domain reads EPEVTQTPSHQVTQMGQEVILRCVPISNHLYFYWYRQILGQKVEFLVSFYNNEISEKSEIFDDQFSVERPDGSNFTLKIRSTKLEDSAMYFCASSVYGQNTEAFFGQGTRLTVV.